Below, 19 T cell receptor beta chains from the same sample are listed, as sequenced in a study of T-cell memory formation after mild COVID-19. TCRdb re-called the 5' RACE reads through MiXCR, storing one row per CDR3 protein. Among a few hundred thousand distinct CDR3 sequences listed, 25% to 30% were seen once. The sample comprised PBMCs or a T cell subset sorted from them (not recorded which). These receptors all stem from an adult woman who had mild COVID-19 (a few samples of this study predate the infection). Cell type and time point are not known.

On this clonotype itself: The junction departs from germline at one end; a sequencing error may be responsible. The chain joins TRBV5-1 to TRBJ2-7; 8 nucleotides align to TRBD2. The CDR3 loop spans 14 amino acids. The V gene's germline CDR1 is SGHRS and CDR2 YFSETQ. Here the CDR3 DNA reads TGTGCCAGCAGCGTAGCGGGGACTAGAGGCGAGCAGTACTTC. Translating it yields CASSVAGTRGEQYF.

The table lists this clonotype with a few counts. This chain uses TRBV7-9 with TRBJ2-3, with a possible D match to TRBD1 (5 bases). The CDR3 is made up of 15 amino acids. Germline V gives CDR1 SEHNR, CDR2 FQNEAQ (reference sequence). V lost 4 bases and J 6 bases, leaving 17 bases between the germline ends. CDR3 amino acids: CASSSTAHSADTQYF. CDR3 nucleotide sequence: TGTGCCAGCAGCTCGACAGCCCATTCTGCCGATACGCAGTATTTT.

This chain links TRBV20-1 with TRBJ1-5; no firm D call. The CDR3 spans 14 residues. CDR1 DFQATT and CDR2 SNEGSKA come from the germline V gene (reference sequence). Trimming took 3 bases from V and 5 from J, leaving 14 bases between them. CDR3 sequence (DNA): TGCAGTGCTAGCCGAGGGCTGGTGGATCAGCCCCAGCATTTT. Protein product: CSASRGLVDQPQHF.

The sample holds many counts of this clonotype. The chain links TRBV7-3 to TRBJ2-3; D remains unclear. The CDR3 consists of 15 residues. Trimming removed 2 bases at V and 2 bases at J, with 11 bases between. Per the germline V gene, CDR1 is SGHTA and CDR2 is FQGTGA. For the CDR3, the DNA is TGTGCCAGCAGCTTACAGAGAAGTGTCACAGATACGCAGTATTTT. Encoded protein: CASSLQRSVTDTQYF.

This clonotype was recorded a few times. The chain links TRBV7-3 to TRBJ1-6, with D perhaps TRBD1 (6 bases). From germline, CDR1 is SGHTA and CDR2 FQGTGA. V gave up 2 bases and J gave up 9 bases, with 14 bases separating them. The CDR3 has 15 amino acids. As DNA, the CDR3 is TGTGCCAGCAGCTTAGGGGGTCAGGGGAGTTCACCCCTCCACTTT. Translation: CASSLGGQGSSPLHF.

This clonotype was observed a handful of times. This chain uses TRBV7-3 with TRBJ2-1, with a weak D call TRBD2 (6 bases). The CDR3 runs 16 residues. The V gene's germline CDR1 is SGHTA and CDR2 FQGTGA. V dropped 4 bases and J dropped 6 bases, with 19 bases sitting between them. CDR3 in DNA: TGTGCCAGCAGCTCCTCTACCGGGAGAGTAGGCAATGAGCAGTTCTTC. Encoded protein: CASSSSTGRVGNEQFF.

This clonotype was counted only a few times. The V and J genes are TRBV18 and TRBJ2-2; D may be TRBD2 (5 bases). V was clipped by 1 base and J by 6 bases, with 9 bases between them. CDR3 length equals 14 residues. The germline V gene has CDR1 KGHSH and CDR2 LQKENI. The CDR3 loop reads CASSPLAGPGELFF. CDR3 coding DNA: TGTGCCAGCTCACCACTCGCGGGTCCCGGGGAGCTGTTTTTT.

V and J are TRBV24-1 and TRBJ2-1; TRBD1 might be the D (5 bases). CDR3 length: 13 residues. The V end lost 4 bases, the J end lost 7 bases, and 10 bases lay between the germline ends. In germline, CDR1 is KGHDR, CDR2 SFDVKD. CDR3 bases: TGTGCCACCAGTGACCCCTCAGGGAATGAGCAGTTCTTC. This encodes CATSDPSGNEQFF.

The chain joins TRBV5-1 to TRBJ2-3; 11 bases fit TRBD1. The CDR3 contains 16 residues. V trimming: 4 bases; J trimming: 5 bases; junction bases outside the gene matches: 9. CDR1 SGHRS and CDR2 YFSETQ come from the germline V gene. CDR3 DNA: TGCGCCAGCAGCGACTCCGGACAGGGGGCTGGAGATACGCAGTATTTT. Translating it yields CASSDSGQGAGDTQYF.

This clonotype was detected a few times. The chain links TRBV29-1 to TRBJ2-1, with 8 bases aligning to TRBD1. CDR3 length: 12 amino acids. Germline V gene lookup returns CDR1 SQVTM and CDR2 ANQGSEA. The ends lost 6 bases at V and 5 bases at J; junction bases unmatched: 3. The CDR3 DNA reads TGCAGCGTCGTGGGACAGGACAATGAGCAGTTCTTC. Amino acids: CSVVGQDNEQFF.

V is TRBV2 and J is TRBJ2-1, with D possibly matching TRBD2 (6 bases). The V end was cut by 7 bases, the J end by 1 base, with 14 bases between. The CDR3 consists of 15 residues. CDR1 is SNHLY, CDR2 FYNNEI, per germline. The CDR3 loop is CASTEGRRSYNEQFF. For the CDR3, the DNA is TGTGCCAGCACGGAGGGTCGAAGGTCCTACAATGAGCAGTTCTTC.

This sequence joins TRBV7-2 and TRBJ1-2, with D hard to call. The germline gives CDR1 SGHTA, CDR2 FQGNSA. V was clipped by 6 bases and J by 5 bases, with 7 bases between them. The CDR3 runs 11 residues. CDR3 region: CASSLEYGYTF. The CDR3 DNA reads TGTGCCAGCAGTCTCGAGTATGGCTACACCTTC.

The rearrangement uses TRBV6-5 and TRBJ2-5; D possibly corresponds to TRBD2 (6 bases). This CDR3 has 14 amino acids. The V and J ends lost 0 bases and 5 bases respectively, with 10 bases between them. CDR1 MNHEY and CDR2 SVGAGI come from the germline V gene. The CDR3: CASSYSTSRETQYF. CDR3 nucleotides: TGTGCCAGCAGTTACTCGACTAGTCGGGAGACCCAGTACTTC.

In this sample, this clonotype turned up a few times. This chain joins TRBV5-1 and TRBJ2-1; 12 nucleotides match TRBD2. The CDR3 consists of 16 residues. V gave up 4 bases and J gave up 9 bases; unmatched junction bases: 11. Germline lookup yields CDR1 SGHRS and CDR2 YFSETQ. DNA for the CDR3: TGCGCCAGCAGCCGAGAAATGCGGACTAGCGGGGCTGAGCAGTTCTTC. Protein product: CASSREMRTSGAEQFF.

The gene calls are TRBV7-8 and TRBJ2-1, with TRBD2 matching 9 bases. This CDR3 region has 17 residues. J was trimmed by 10 bases and V by 1 base; bases with no gene match: 14. The germline gives CDR1 SGHVS, CDR2 FQNEAQ. CDR3 DNA: TGTGCCAGCAGCTTAGAAGTTGGTCGACTAGCGGAACGAGAGCAGTTCTTC. Translated, it gives CASSLEVGRLAEREQFF.

This clonotype occurred a few times. The chain couples TRBV6-2 or TRBV6-3 to TRBJ2-3; 12 positions match TRBD2. V shed 4 bases, J shed 5 bases, and the junction held 4 bases outside the gene matches. CDR1 is MNHEY and CDR2 is SVGEGT in the germline V gene. The CDR3 extends over 15 amino acids. CDR3 DNA: TGTGCCAGCAGTTTCGGACTAGCGGGGAGAGATACGCAGTATTTT. This encodes CASSFGLAGRDTQYF.

On this clonotype: At one of its ends the junction is not consistent with the germline gene, which may arise from a read error. The V and J genes are TRBV18 and TRBJ2-3; D is possibly TRBD2 (5 bases). The CDR3 totals 10 residues. Per germline, CDR1 KGHSH and CDR2 LQKENI. The CDR3 reads CASSPHTRGF. CDR3 nucleotide sequence: TGTGCCAGCTCACCACACACTAGAGGTTTT.

The chain joins TRBV12-3 or TRBV12-4 to TRBJ2-4, with D perhaps given as TRBD1 or TRBD2 (5 bases each). The germline V and J ends were trimmed by 3 bases and 6 bases, with 6 bases remaining between them. The CDR3 has 12 amino acids. In DNA form, the CDR3 reads TGTGCCAGCAGTTTTGGGGGAAACATTCAGTACTTC. Residues: CASSFGGNIQYF.

In DNA form, the CDR3 reads TGTGCCAGCAGTTATAACCCATTGGGGTATGGGGCCGGGGAGCTGTTTTTT. Amino acids: CASSYNPLGYGAGELFF. The rearrangement uses TRBV6-5 and TRBJ2-2; D gene unclear. Germline values: CDR1 MNHEY, CDR2 SVGAGI. The CDR3 contains 17 residues. V was trimmed by 3 bases and J by 6 bases, leaving 20 bases between them.